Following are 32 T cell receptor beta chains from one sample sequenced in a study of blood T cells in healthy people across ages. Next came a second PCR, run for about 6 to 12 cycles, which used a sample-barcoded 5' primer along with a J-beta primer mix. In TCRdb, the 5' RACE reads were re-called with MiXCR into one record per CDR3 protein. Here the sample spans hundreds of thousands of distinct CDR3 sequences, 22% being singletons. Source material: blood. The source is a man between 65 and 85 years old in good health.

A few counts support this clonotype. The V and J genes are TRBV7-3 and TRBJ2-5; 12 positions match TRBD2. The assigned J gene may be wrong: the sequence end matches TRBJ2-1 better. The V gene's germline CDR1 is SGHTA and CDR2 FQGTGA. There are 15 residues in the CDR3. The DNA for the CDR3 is TGTGCCAGCAGCTTAATAGCGGGACTAGCGGGTGAGCAGTTCTTC. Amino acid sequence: CASSLIAGLAGEQFF.

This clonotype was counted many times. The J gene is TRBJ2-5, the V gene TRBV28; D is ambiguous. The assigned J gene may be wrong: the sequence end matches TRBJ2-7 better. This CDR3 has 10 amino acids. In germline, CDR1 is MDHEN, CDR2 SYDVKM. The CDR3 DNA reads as TGTGCCAGCAGTCACACCGAGCAGTACTTC. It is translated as CASSHTEQYF.

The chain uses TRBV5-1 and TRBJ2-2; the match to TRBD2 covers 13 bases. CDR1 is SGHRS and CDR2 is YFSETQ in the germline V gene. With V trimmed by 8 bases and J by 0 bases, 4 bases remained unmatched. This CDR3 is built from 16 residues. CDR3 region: CASTGLAGTNTGELFF. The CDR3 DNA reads TGCGCCAGTACGGGACTAGCGGGGACGAACACCGGGGAGCTGTTTTTT.

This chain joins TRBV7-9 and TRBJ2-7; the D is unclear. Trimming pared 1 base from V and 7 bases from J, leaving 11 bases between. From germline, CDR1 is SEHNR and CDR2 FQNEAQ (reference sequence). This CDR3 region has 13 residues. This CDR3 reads CASSLVGPREQYF. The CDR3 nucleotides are TGTGCCAGCAGCTTAGTTGGTCCAAGGGAGCAGTACTTC. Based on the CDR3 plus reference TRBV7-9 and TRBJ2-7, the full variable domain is DTGVSQNPRHKITKRGQNVTFRCDPISEHNRLYWYRQTLGQGPEFLTYFQNEAQLEKSRLLSDRFSAERPKGSFSTLEIQRTEQGDSAMYLCASSLVGPREQYFGPGTRLTVT.

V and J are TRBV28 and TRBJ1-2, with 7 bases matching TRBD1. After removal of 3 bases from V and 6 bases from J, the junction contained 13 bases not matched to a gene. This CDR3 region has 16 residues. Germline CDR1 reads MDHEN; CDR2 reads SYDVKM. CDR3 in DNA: TGTGCCAGCAGTTTGACAGGGCTGCAATGGCTGGATGGCTACACCTTC. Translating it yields CASSLTGLQWLDGYTF.

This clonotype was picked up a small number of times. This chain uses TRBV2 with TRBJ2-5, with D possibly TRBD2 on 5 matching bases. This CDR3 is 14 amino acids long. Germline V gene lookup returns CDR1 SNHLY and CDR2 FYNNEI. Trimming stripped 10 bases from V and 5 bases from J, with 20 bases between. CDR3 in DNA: TGTGCCACCACCCCTTTGAGGGTAGGGGAGACCCAGTACTTC. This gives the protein CATTPLRVGETQYF.

The CDR3 bases are TGTGCCAGCTCACCATGGTTATCGAGGAATGAGCAGTTCTTC. Encoded protein: CASSPWLSRNEQFF. The V gene is TRBV18, the J gene TRBJ2-1; D uncertain. Trimming cost V 2 bases and J 7 bases, with 12 bases left between them. Germline V gene sequence: CDR1 KGHSH, CDR2 LQKENI. The CDR3 contains 14 residues. Full variable domain (rest looked up from reference TRBV18 and TRBJ2-1): NAGVMQNPRHLVRRRGQEARLRCSPMKGHSHVYWYRQLPEEGLKFMVYLQKENIIDESGMPKERFSAEFPKEGPSILRIQQVVRGDSAAYFCASSPWLSRNEQFFGPGTRLTVL.

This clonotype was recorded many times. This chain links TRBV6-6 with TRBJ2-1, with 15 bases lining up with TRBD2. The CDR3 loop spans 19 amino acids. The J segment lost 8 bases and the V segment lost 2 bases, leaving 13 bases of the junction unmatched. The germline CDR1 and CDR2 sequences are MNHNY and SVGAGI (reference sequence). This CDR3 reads CASSYTKPGLAGGKDEQFF. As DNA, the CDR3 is TGTGCCAGCAGTTACACTAAGCCGGGACTAGCGGGAGGAAAAGATGAGCAGTTCTTC.

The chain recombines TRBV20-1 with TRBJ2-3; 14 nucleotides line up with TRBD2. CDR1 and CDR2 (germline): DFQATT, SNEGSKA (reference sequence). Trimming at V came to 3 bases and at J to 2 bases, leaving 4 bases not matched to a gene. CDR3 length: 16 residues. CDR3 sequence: CSAREGLAGDTDTQYF. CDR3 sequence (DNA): TGCAGTGCTAGGGAGGGACTAGCGGGAGACACAGATACGCAGTATTTT.

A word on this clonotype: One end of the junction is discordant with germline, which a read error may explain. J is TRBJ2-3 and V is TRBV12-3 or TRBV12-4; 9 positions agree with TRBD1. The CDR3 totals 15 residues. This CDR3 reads CASRRGQGRTDAQYF. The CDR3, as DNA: TGTGCCAGCAGGCGGGGACAGGGTAGAACAGATGCGCAGTATTTT.

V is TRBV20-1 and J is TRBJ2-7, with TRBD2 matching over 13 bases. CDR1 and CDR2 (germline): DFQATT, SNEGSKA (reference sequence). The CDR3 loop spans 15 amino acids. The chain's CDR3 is CSAGTGTSGTYEQYF. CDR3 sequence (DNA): TGCAGCGCTGGGACCGGGACTAGCGGGACCTACGAGCAGTACTTC.

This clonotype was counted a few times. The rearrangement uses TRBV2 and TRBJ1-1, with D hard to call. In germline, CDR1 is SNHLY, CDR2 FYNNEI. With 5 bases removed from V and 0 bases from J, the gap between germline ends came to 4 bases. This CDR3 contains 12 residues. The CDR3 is CASSWVNTEAFF. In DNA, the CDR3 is TGTGCCAGCAGTTGGGTGAACACTGAAGCTTTCTTT.

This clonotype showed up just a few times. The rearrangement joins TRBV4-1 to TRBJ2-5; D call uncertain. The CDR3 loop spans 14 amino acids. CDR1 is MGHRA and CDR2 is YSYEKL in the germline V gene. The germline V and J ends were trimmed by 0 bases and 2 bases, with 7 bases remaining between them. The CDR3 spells CASSQDHGQETQYF. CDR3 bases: TGCGCCAGCAGCCAAGATCATGGGCAAGAGACCCAGTACTTC.

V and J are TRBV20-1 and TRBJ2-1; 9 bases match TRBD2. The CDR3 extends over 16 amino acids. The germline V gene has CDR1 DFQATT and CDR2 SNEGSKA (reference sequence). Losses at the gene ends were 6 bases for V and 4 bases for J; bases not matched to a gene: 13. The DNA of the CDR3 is TGCAGTGCCGCCAACTGGCGGGAGGGTATTTACAATGAGCAGTTCTTC. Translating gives CSAANWREGIYNEQFF.

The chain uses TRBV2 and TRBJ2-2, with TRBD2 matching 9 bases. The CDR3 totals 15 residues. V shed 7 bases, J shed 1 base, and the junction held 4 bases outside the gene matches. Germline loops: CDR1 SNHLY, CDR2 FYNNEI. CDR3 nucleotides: TGTGCCAGCATCCAACTAGCGGGGAACACCGGGGAGCTGTTTTTT. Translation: CASIQLAGNTGELFF.

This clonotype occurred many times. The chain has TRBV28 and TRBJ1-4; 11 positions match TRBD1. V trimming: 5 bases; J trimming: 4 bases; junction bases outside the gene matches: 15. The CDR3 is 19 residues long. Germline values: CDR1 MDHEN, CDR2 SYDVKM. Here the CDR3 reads CASSPEDRGRGPGNEKLFF. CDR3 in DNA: TGTGCCAGCAGTCCGGAGGACAGGGGGCGCGGTCCGGGTAATGAAAAACTGTTTTTT.

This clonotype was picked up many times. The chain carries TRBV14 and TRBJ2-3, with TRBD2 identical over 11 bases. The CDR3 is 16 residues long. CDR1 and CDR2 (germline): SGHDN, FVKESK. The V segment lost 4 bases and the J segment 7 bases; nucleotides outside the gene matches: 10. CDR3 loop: CASSPLGTSGRNTQYF. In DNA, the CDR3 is TGTGCCAGCAGCCCCCTCGGGACTAGCGGTCGGAATACGCAGTATTTT.

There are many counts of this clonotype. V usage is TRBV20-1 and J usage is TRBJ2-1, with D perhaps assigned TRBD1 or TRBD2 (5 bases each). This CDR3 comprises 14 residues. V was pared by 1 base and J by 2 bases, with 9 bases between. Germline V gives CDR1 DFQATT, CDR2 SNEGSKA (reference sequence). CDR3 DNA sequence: TGCAGTGCTAGAGTTCAGGGAGCCTACAATGAGCAGTTCTTC. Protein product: CSARVQGAYNEQFF.

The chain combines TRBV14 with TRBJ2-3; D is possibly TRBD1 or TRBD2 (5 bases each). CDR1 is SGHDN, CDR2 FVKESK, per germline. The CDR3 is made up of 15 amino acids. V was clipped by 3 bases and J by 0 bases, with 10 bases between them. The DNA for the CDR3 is TGTGCCAGCAGCCAGGGACGGCCCAGCACAGATACGCAGTATTTT. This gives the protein CASSQGRPSTDTQYF.

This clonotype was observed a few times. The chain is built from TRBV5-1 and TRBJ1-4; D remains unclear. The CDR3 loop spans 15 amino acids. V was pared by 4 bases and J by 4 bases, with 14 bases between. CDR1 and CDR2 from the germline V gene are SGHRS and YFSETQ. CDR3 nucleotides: TGCGCCAGCAGCCCTATACTCGGGGATAATGAAAAACTGTTTTTT. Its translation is CASSPILGDNEKLFF.

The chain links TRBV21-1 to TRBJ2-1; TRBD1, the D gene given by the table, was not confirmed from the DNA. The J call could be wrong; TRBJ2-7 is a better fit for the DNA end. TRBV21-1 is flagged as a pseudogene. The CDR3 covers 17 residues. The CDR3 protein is CASSKVGGQGAISEQYV. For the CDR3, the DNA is TGTGCCAGCAGCAAAGTAGGGGGACAGGGGGCTATCTCCGAGCAGTACGTC.

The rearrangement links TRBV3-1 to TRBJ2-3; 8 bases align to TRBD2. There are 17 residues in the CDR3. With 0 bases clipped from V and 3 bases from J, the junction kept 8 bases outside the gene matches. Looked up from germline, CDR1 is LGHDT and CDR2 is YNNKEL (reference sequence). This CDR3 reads CASSQDRAGGLTDTQYF. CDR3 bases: TGTGCCAGCAGCCAAGATAGGGCGGGGGGTTTGACAGATACGCAGTATTTT.

The CDR3 loop is CASSLLGGLGTEAFF. The CDR3 bases are TGTGCCAGCAGTTTATTGGGGGGGCTAGGCACTGAAGCTTTCTTT. The chain combines TRBV12-3 or TRBV12-4 with TRBJ1-1; a possible D gene is TRBD1 (6 bases). Trimming took 2 bases from V and 4 from J, leaving 14 bases between them. The CDR3 spans 15 residues.

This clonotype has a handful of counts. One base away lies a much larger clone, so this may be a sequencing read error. The DNA of the CDR3 is TGTGCCAGCAGCTTGTGGCGGGGGGTCCTCTATGGCTACACCTTC. This codes for CASSLWRGVLYGYTF. The chain combines TRBV5-8 with TRBJ1-2; weak D call: TRBD1 (5 bases). The CDR3 contains 15 residues. CDR1 SGHTS and CDR2 YDEGEE come from the germline V gene. V was cut by 1 base and J by 4 bases, with 14 bases left in between.

As DNA, the CDR3 is TGCAGTGCTAGACCGGGACAGGGGGCGCTTAATTCACCCCTCCACTTT. This gives the protein CSARPGQGALNSPLHF. The gene calls are TRBV20-1 and TRBJ1-6, with TRBD1 matching 12 bases. This CDR3 has 16 amino acids. Germline lookup yields CDR1 DFQATT and CDR2 SNEGSKA (reference sequence). The J segment lost 6 bases and the V segment lost 2 bases, leaving 5 bases of the junction unmatched.

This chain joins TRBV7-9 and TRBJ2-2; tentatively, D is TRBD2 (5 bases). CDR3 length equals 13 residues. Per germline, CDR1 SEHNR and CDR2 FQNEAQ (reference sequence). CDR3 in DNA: TGTGGCGGGCAGTTCGCGAACACCGGGGAGCTGTTTTTT. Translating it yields CGGQFANTGELFF.

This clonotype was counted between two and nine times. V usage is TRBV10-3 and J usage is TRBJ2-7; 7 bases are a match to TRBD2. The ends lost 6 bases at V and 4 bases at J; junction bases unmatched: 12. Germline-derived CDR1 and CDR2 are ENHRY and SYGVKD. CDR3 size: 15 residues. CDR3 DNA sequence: TGTGCCATCAGCTCCGCCAGCGGGGATATGTACGAGCAGTACTTC. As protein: CAISSASGDMYEQYF.

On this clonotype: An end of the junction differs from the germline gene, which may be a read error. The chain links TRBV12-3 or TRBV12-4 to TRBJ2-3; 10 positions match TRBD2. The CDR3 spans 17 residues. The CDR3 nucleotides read TGTGCCAGCAGTTTGGGGAGCGGGAGGGCCGAGTCAGATGCGCAGTATTTT. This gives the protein CASSLGSGRAESDAQYF.

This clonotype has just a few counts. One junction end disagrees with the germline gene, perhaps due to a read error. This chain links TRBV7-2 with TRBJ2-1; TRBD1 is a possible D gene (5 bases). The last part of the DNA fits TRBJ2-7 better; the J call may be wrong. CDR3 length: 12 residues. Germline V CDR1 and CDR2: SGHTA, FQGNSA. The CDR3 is CAGSRTTYEQYF. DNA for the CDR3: TGTGCCGGCAGCAGGACAACATACGAGCAGTACTTC.

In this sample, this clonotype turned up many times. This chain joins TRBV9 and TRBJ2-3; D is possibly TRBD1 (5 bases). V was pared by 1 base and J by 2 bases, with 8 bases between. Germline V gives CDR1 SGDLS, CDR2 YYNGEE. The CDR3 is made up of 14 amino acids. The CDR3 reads CASSVKGNTDTQYF. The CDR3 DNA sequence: TGTGCCAGCAGCGTAAAGGGGAACACAGATACGCAGTATTTT.

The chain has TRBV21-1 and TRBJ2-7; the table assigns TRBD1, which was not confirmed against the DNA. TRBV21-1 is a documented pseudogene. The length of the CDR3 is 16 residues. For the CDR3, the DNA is TGTGTCAGCAGCAAAAGTGGCCAGGGTAGTTTCTACGAGCAGTACGTC. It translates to CVSSKSGQGSFYEQYV.

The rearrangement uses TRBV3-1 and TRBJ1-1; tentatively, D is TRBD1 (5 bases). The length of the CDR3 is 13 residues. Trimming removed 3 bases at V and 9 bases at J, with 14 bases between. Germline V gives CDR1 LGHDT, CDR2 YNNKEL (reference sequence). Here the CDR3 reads CASSQGTGIQAFF. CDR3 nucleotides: TGTGCCAGCAGCCAGGGAACAGGCATCCAAGCTTTCTTT.